This T cell receptor beta chain was documented in a study of blood T cell repertoires in COVID-19 (dated by TCRdb to the early 2020s). Concerning the study at large: Collaborator samples came from the United States, Italy and Spain and covered acute and convalescent phases of COVID-19. The material from the prospective study consisted of cDNA or gDNA derived from T cells, B-cell-depleted T cells, or PBMCs. Deeply sampled blood TCRbeta repertoires from subjects exposed to, actively infected with, or recovered from COVID-19 were included in the dataset. A freely available public database, intended as a resource for researchers studying the immune response to SARS-CoV-2, is where the repertoires were released. The samples were drawn from two sources: the first 160 participants of the ongoing ImmuneRACE study, and 1,000 to 1,500 subjects contributed by 6 global collaborators. The sample metadata nearly always contained a de-identified subject ID, COVID-19 status, age in years and sex. HLA class I and class II types, where available, came from metadata supplied by the sample provider rather than from assay-based typing.

TCRbeta CDR3 regions were amplified from genomic DNA by means of the immunoSEQ Assay, a bias-controlled multiplex PCR. In the paper's pipeline: The number of nucleated cells in each sample was estimated from the amplification of reference gene primers within the assay. To quantify the absolute abundance of each unique TCRbeta CDR3 rearrangement, sequence reads were collapsed and filtered. For each sample, productive Simpson clonality was calculated as the square root of Simpson's diversity index across productive rearrangements. TCRdb mirrors the immuneACCESS table, restricted to in-frame sequences. Some clones are absent from its copies; in checked studies, under half trace to an unresolved V gene, and the reason for the others is unknown. That table furnishes V, J and clone size, whereas the DNA furnished D and trimming. The sample includes a few hundred thousand clones, with around 84% observed a single time. Less than 3.5% of the sample is held by the ten biggest clonotypes.

Collaborating institutions collected whole blood in K2EDTA tubes following their own protocols. Collaborator samples were shipped for TCRbeta analysis as frozen whole blood, isolated PBMCs, or DNA extracted from either sample type. From a lookup of the germline V gene, CDR1 and CDR2 are SGHTA and FQGNSA. V has 4 bases trimmed and J has 5 bases trimmed; junction bases matching no gene number 9. The CDR3 measures 15 amino acids from cysteine to phenylalanine. The entry retains the CDR3 DNA only, 45 bases that are in frame from base 1. Paper-wide results and their limitations: Clinical and demographic metadata were provided uncurated, with the amount varying by source and participant.

The count of this clone is one. It lacks a known antigen. No clone much larger than this one lies a single base away; base qualities are absent. The sequence was obtained from a human donor in a cohort sampled during active COVID-19. The sequenced sample was peripheral blood. The V and J segments used are TRBV7-2 and TRBJ1-1; 8 bases in between match TRBD1. The CDR3 protein: CASSSSPGGGTEAFF. The bases are TGTGCCAGCAGCTCTTCCCCAGGGGGCGGGACTGAAGCTTTCTTT.